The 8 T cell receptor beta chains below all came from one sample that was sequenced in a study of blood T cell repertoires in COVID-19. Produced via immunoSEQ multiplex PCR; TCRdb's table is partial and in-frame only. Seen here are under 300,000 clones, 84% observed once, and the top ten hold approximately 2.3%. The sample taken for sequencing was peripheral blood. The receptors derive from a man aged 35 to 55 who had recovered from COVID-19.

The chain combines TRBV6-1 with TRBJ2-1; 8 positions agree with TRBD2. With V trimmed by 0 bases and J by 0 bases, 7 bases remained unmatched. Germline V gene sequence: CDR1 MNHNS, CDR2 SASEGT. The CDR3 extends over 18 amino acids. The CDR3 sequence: CASSEAPSAGGSYNEQFF. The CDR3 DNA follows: TGTGCCAGCAGTGAAGCCCCCAGCGCGGGGGGCTCCTACAATGAGCAGTTCTTC.

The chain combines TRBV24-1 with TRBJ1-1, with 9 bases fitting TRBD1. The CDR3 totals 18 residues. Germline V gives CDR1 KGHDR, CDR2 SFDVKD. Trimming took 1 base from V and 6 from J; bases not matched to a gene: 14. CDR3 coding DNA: TGTGCCACCAGTGATTTCCCCAGTGAACAGGGGGCCGGCGCTGAAGCTTTCTTT. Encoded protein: CATSDFPSEQGAGAEAFF.

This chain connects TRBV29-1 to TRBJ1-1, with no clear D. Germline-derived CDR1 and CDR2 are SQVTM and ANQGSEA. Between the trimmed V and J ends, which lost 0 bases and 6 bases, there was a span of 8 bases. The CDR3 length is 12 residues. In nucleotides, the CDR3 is TGCAGCGTTGAAGATCTTGAGGCTGAAGCTTTCTTT. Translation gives CSVEDLEAEAFF.

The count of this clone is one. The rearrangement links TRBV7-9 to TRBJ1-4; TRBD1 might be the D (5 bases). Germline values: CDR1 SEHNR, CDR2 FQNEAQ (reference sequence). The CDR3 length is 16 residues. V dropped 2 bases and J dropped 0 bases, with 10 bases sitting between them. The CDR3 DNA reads TGTGCCAGCAGCTTAATGCGGGGCCCAACTAATGAAAAACTGTTTTTT. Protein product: CASSLMRGPTNEKLFF.

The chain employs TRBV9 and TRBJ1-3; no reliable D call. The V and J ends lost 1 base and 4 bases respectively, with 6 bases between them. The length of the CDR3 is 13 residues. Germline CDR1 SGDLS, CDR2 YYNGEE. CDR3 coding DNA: TGTGCCAGCAGCGTATCCTTGGGAAACACCATATATTTT. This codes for CASSVSLGNTIYF.

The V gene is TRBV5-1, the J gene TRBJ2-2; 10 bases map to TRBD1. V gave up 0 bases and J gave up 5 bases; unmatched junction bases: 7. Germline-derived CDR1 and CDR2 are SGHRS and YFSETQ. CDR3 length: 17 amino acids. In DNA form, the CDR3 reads TGCGCCAGCAGCTTGGGACAGGGGGCGCAATTTACCGGGGAGCTGTTTTTT. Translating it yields CASSLGQGAQFTGELFF.

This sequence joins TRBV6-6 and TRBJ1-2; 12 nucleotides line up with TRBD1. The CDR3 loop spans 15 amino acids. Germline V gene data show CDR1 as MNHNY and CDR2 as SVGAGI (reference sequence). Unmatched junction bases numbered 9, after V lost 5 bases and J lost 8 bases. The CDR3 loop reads CASSTLGTGGWGYTF. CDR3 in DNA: TGTGCCAGCAGTACCCTCGGGACAGGGGGCTGGGGCTACACCTTC.

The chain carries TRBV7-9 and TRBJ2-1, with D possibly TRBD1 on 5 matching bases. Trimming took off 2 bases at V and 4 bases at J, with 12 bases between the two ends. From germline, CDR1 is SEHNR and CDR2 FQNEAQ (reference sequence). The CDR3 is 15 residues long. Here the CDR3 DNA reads TGTGCCAGCAGCTTACAGGGCAGCTCTTACAATGAGCAGTTCTTC. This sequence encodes CASSLQGSSYNEQFF.